A single sample gave rise to the 5 T cell receptor beta chains below, sequenced in a study of blood T cells in healthy people across ages. The use of a sample-barcoded 5' primer and a J-beta primer mix characterized a second PCR of about 7 to 12 cycles. MiXCR was run by TCRdb on the 5' RACE reads, yielding one entry per CDR3 protein. The sample lists almost 1 million distinct CDR3 sequences, 45% to 60% occurring once. The sample comprised blood. The receptors stem from a woman in her fifties or sixties in good health.

This clonotype has just one count. Here the CDR3 DNA reads TGTGCCAGCAGTCCCCAGGGGGTAACTAATGAAAAACTGTTTTTT. Its translation: CASSPQGVTNEKLFF. This chain connects TRBV28 to TRBJ1-4, with 7 positions matching TRBD1. The trim removed 5 bases at V and 1 base at J, leaving 4 bases unmatched. This CDR3 region has 15 residues. The germline gives CDR1 MDHEN, CDR2 SYDVKM.

The V and J genes are TRBV28 and TRBJ2-7, with D uncertain. Trimming stripped 6 bases from V and 3 bases from J, with 21 bases between. This CDR3 is 16 amino acids long. Germline V gene sequence: CDR1 MDHEN, CDR2 SYDVKM. CDR3: CASSPKGALRYYEQYF. DNA for the CDR3: TGTGCCAGCAGCCCCAAAGGTGCCCTTCGGTACTACGAGCAGTACTTC.

V gene TRBV25-1 combines with J gene TRBJ1-2; D remains ambiguous. This CDR3 is built from 13 residues. Trimming pared 4 bases from V and 6 bases from J, leaving 12 bases between. The germline CDR1 and CDR2 sequences are MGHDK and SYGVNS. In DNA form, the CDR3 reads TGTGCCAGCAGTGCCTCCCGTTTAGATGGCTACACCTTC. Its translation is CASSASRLDGYTF.

This clonotype was counted once. The rearrangement links TRBV5-1 to TRBJ1-2; D remains unclear. CDR3 length equals 12 residues. Trimming removed 4 bases from V and 8 bases from J, with 12 bases in between. Germline loops: CDR1 SGHRS, CDR2 YFSETQ. CDR3 loop: CASSVGLGGYTF. CDR3 bases: TGCGCCAGCAGCGTCGGTCTTGGGGGCTACACCTTC.

V and J are TRBV27 and TRBJ2-7; D may be TRBD2 (5 bases). The germline V gene encodes CDR1 MNHEY and CDR2 SMNVEV (reference sequence). Trimming removed 5 bases from V and 3 bases from J, with 17 bases in between. This CDR3 is 15 amino acids long. CDR3 nucleotides: TGTGCCAGCAGTACTAGACCCGGACCCCTCTACGAGCAGTACTTC. Its translation: CASSTRPGPLYEQYF.